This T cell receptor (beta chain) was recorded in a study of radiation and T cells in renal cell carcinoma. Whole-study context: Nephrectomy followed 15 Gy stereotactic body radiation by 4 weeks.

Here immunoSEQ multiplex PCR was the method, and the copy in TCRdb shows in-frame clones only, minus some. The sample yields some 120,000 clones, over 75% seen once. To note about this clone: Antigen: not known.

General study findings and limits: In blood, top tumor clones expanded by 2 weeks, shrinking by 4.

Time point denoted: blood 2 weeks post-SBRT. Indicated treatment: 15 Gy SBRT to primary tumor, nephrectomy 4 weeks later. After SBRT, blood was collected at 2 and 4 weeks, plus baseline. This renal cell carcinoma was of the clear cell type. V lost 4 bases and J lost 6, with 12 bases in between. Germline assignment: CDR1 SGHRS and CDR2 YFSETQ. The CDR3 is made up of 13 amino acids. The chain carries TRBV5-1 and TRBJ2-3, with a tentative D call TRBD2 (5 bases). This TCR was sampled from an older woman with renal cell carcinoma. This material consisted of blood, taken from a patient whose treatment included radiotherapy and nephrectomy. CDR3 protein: CASSESGSDTQYF. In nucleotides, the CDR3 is TGCGCCAGCAGCGAGAGCGGTTCCGATACGCAGTATTTT.